This is a list of T cell receptor beta chains from one sample in a study of cytotoxic CD8 clonotypes in ibrutinib-treated CLL. Sequencing used immunoSEQ multiplex PCR; TCRdb keeps in-frame clones, though not all of them. The table shows 300,000 to 350,000 clones, with about 77% occurring only once. The sequenced sample was PBMCs, obtained before ibrutinib treatment. Receptors originate from a human donor with chronic lymphocytic leukemia. CDR3s include the opening cysteine and the closing phenylalanine or tryptophan. The D gene is left open where the match is weak. Not every row has a clone size; where given, it reads once, few, many or a size class.

CASSVPRGGIAGANVLTF	TGTGCCAGCAGCGTGCCCCGGGGGGGTATAGCTGGGGCCAACGTCCTGACTTTC	TRBV5-4	NA	TRBD2	TRBJ2-6
CSVEQGGEAFF	TGCAGCGTTGAACAGGGAGGTGAAGCTTTCTTT	TRBV29-1	NA	NA	TRBJ1-1
CASRRDRGTDTQYF	TGTGCCAGCAGGCGGGACAGGGGCACAGATACGCAGTATTTT	TRBV6-1	NA	TRBD1	TRBJ2-3
CASSVGFNYGYTF	TGTGCCAGCAGCGTAGGTTTCAACTATGGCTACACCTTC	TRBV9	NA	NA	TRBJ1-2
CASSYPKSSGNTIYF	TGTGCCAGCAGTTACCCTAAGAGCTCTGGAAACACCATATATTTT	TRBV28	NA	NA	TRBJ1-3
CASSGRRDSKSYEQYF	TGTGCCAGCAGTGGCCGACGGGACAGCAAATCCTACGAGCAGTACTTC	TRBV6-6	once	TRBD1	TRBJ2-7
CASSLSRHETQYF	TGTGCCAGCAGCTTGTCCCGTCATGAGACCCAGTACTTC	TRBV11-2	NA	NA	TRBJ2-5
CATSSTDNRLEQFF	TGTGCCACCAGCAGCACAGACAACCGTCTTGAGCAGTTCTTC	TRBV15	NA	NA	TRBJ2-1
CASRTNPKTGAYEQYF	TGTGCCAGCAGAACCAACCCGAAGACAGGGGCCTACGAGCAGTACTTC	TRBV28	NA	TRBD1	TRBJ2-7
CASSQDLGTSGSYEQYF	TGTGCCAGCAGCCAAGATCTCGGGACTAGCGGCTCCTACGAGCAGTACTTC	TRBV4-2	once	TRBD2	TRBJ2-7
CASSLIPKTSGRAFTGELFF	TGTGCCAGCAGCTTAATCCCAAAGACTAGCGGGAGGGCGTTCACCGGGGAGCTGTTTTTT	TRBV7-3	NA	TRBD2	TRBJ2-2
CASSWLAGTYNEQFF	TGTGCCAGCAGTTGGCTAGCGGGTACCTACAATGAGCAGTTCTTC	TRBV25-1	NA	TRBD2	TRBJ2-1
CASSLGGSYTEAFF	TGTGCCAGCAGCTTAGGAGGGTCGTACACTGAAGCTTTCTTT	TRBV7-6	NA	NA	TRBJ1-1
CAWSVLSGPPKSQETQYF	TGTGCCTGGAGTGTACTTAGCGGACCACCGAAATCCCAAGAGACCCAGTACTTC	TRBV30	NA	NA	TRBJ2-5
CASSYGTGTPGQPQHF	TGTGCCAGCAGCTACGGCACCGGGACACCAGGCCAGCCCCAGCATTTT	TRBV5-6	few	NA	TRBJ1-5
CASSLVTESGNTIYF	TGCGCCAGCAGCTTGGTAACGGAGTCTGGAAACACCATATATTTT	TRBV5-1	few	NA	TRBJ1-3
CASSPRDFMASFF	TGTGCCAGTAGTCCACGGGACTTTATGGCGTCTTTCTTT	TRBV19	NA	NA	TRBJ1-1
CASSFLAGDLYEQYF	TGTGCCAGCAGCTTCCTAGCGGGAGACTTATACGAGCAGTACTTC	TRBV5-5	NA	TRBD2	TRBJ2-7
CASSASRGSGSWDDEQYF	TGTGCCAGCAGCGCCTCGAGGGGTAGCGGGAGCTGGGATGACGAGCAGTACTTC	TRBV7-9	NA	TRBD2	TRBJ2-7
CASSQLLAGEDRNEQFF	TGCGCCAGCAGCCAGCTACTAGCGGGAGAAGACCGCAATGAGCAGTTCTTC	TRBV4-3	once	TRBD2	TRBJ2-1
CASSLIRENTEAFF	TGTGCCAGCAGTTTAATTCGAGAGAACACTGAAGCTTTCTTT	TRBV27	few	NA	TRBJ1-1
CASSEASNGANVLTF	TGTGCCAGCAGTGAAGCCAGTAATGGGGCCAACGTCCTGACTTTC	TRBV6-1	NA	NA	TRBJ2-6
CASSLGQGGSTEKLFF	TGTGCCAGCAGCTTGGGACAGGGGGGCTCTACTGAAAAACTGTTTTTT	TRBV7-2	NA	TRBD1	TRBJ1-4
CASTPHSYGELFF	TGCGCCAGCACCCCCCACAGCTACGGGGAGCTGTTTTTT	TRBV10-1	NA	NA	TRBJ2-2
CASSLDPGAAGANVLTF	TGCGCCAGCAGCTTGGATCCAGGTGCGGCTGGGGCCAACGTCCTGACTTTC	TRBV5-1	NA	NA	TRBJ2-6
CASSLLGLAGEGTPYEQYF	TGCGCCAGCAGCTTGCTCGGACTAGCGGGAGAGGGGACCCCCTACGAGCAGTACTTC	TRBV5-1	NA	TRBD2	TRBJ2-7
CASSVARTTSGNEQFF	TGTGCCAGCAGCGTAGCTCGAACGACTAGCGGCAATGAGCAGTTCTTC	TRBV9	once	TRBD2	TRBJ2-1
CASSEGLGNIQYF	TGTGCCAGCAGTGAAGGACTAGGAAACATTCAGTACTTC	TRBV6-4	NA	TRBD2	TRBJ2-4
CASSLVGGTGELFF	TGTGCCAGCAGCTTGGTGGGTGGAACCGGGGAGCTGTTTTTT	TRBV5-4	NA	NA	TRBJ2-2
CASSLADGSKIAGELFF	TGTGCCAGCAGCTTAGCGGACGGGAGCAAGATCGCCGGGGAGCTGTTTTTT	TRBV7-6	NA	NA	TRBJ2-2
CASSLLVSYNEQFF	TGTGCCAGCAGCCTACTCGTCTCCTACAATGAGCAGTTCTTC	TRBV7-2	few	NA	TRBJ2-1
CASSLGLARFTDTQYF	TGTGCCAGCAGCTTAGGGCTAGCCCGCTTCACAGATACGCAGTATTTT	TRBV11-2	NA	NA	TRBJ2-3
CASSLGRGGQKETQYF	TGTGCCAGCAGCTTAGGCCGGGGTGGACAGAAAGAGACCCAGTACTTC	TRBV13	NA	NA	TRBJ2-5
CASSQPTGPSGTTDTQYF	TGTGCCAGCAGCCAACCCACGGGCCCTAGCGGGACCACAGATACGCAGTATTTT	TRBV4-2	few	TRBD2	TRBJ2-3
CASSPRYGMDREAFF	TGTGCCAGCAGCCCGCGGTATGGAATGGACAGAGAAGCTTTCTTT	TRBV7-2	NA	NA	TRBJ1-1
CASSSGLASDTYEQYF	TGTGCCAGCAGCTCGGGACTAGCGAGTGACACCTACGAGCAGTACTTC	TRBV5-4	NA	TRBD2	TRBJ2-7
CASSLVGEQYF	TGTGCCAGCAGCTTAGTCGGCGAGCAGTACTTC	TRBV11-2	NA	NA	TRBJ2-7
CASSPPTGRTTGELFF	TGTGCCAGCTCACCACCGACAGGGAGGACCACCGGGGAGCTGTTTTTT	TRBV18	NA	NA	TRBJ2-2
CASSVPGGYEQYF	TGTGCCAGCAGTGTCCCCGGGGGCTACGAGCAGTACTTC	TRBV28	few	NA	TRBJ2-7
CAALGTGTDTQYF	TGTGCCGCACTAGGGACGGGCACAGATACGCAGTATTTT	TRBV25-1	few	NA	TRBJ2-3
CASSLNTATNEKLFF	TGCGCCAGCAGCTTGAACACCGCAACTAATGAAAAACTGTTTTTT	TRBV5-1	NA	NA	TRBJ1-4
CASTIVPETQYF	TGTGCCAGCACTATTGTCCCGGAGACCCAGTACTTC	TRBV7-2	NA	NA	TRBJ2-5
CASSLPGGRGYEQYF	TGCGCCAGCAGCCTACCAGGCGGGAGAGGTTACGAGCAGTACTTC	TRBV5-1	NA	TRBD2	TRBJ2-7
CASSPGTGLYYNEQFF	TGTGCCAGCAGCCCCGGGACAGGGCTCTATTACAATGAGCAGTTCTTC	TRBV7-8	few	TRBD1	TRBJ2-1
CATGRSSNEQFF	TGTGCGACGGGGCGATCGTCCAATGAGCAGTTCTTC	TRBV6-6	NA	NA	TRBJ2-1
CASSQAFRGTGELFF	TGCGCCAGCAGCCAAGCCTTCCGCGGCACCGGGGAGCTGTTTTTT	TRBV4-3	few	NA	TRBJ2-2
CASSWTGESTEAFF	TGCGCCAGCAGCTGGACAGGGGAGAGCACTGAAGCTTTCTTT	TRBV5-1	NA	TRBD1	TRBJ1-1
CASSLHFDSTSGNTIYF	TGTGCCAGCAGCTTGCACTTCGACAGTACCTCTGGAAACACCATATATTTT	TRBV5-5	NA	NA	TRBJ1-3